The 21 T cell receptor beta chains below were found in one sample sequenced in a study of blood T cell repertoires in COVID-19. The data were produced by immunoSEQ multiplex PCR, yet TCRdb's version contains in-frame clones alone and is incomplete. The sample consists of fewer than 250,000 clones, roughly nine tenths of them appearing once. What was sequenced was peripheral blood. These receptors all stem from a man between 65 and 79 years old with acute or convalescent COVID-19.

The chain employs TRBV9 and TRBJ1-3; D is ambiguous. The CDR3 contains 15 residues. Germline V gene lookup returns CDR1 SGDLS and CDR2 YYNGEE. Trimming removed 4 bases from V and 2 bases from J, with 13 bases in between. CDR3 in DNA: TGTGCCAGCAGCCCGCCGTCGGGTGCTGGAAACACCATATATTTT. Protein product: CASSPPSGAGNTIYF.

The rearrangement joins TRBV6-1 to TRBJ1-1; 8 positions match TRBD1. V dropped 4 bases and J dropped 3; count of bases not matched to a gene: 13. The CDR3 has 17 amino acids. Germline V gene sequence: CDR1 MNHNS, CDR2 SASEGT. The chain's CDR3 is CASSGRTTGERYTEAFF. The DNA of the CDR3 is TGTGCCAGCAGTGGAAGGACGACAGGGGAGAGGTACACTGAAGCTTTCTTT.

This chain joins TRBV28 and TRBJ2-6; 9 nucleotides match TRBD1. V lost 6 bases and J lost 2; bases outside the gene matches: 11. Germline V gene sequence: CDR1 MDHEN, CDR2 SYDVKM. This CDR3 region has 18 residues. CDR3: CASRRQTGTGTGANVLTF. The CDR3 region has the DNA TGTGCCAGCAGACGCCAGACCGGGACAGGGACTGGGGCCAACGTCCTGACTTTC.

The CDR3 DNA reads as TGTGCCAGCAGAGGACAGGGGGTAGGCTATGGCTACACCTTC. Its translation is CASRGQGVGYGYTF. The chain uses TRBV27 and TRBJ1-2; the match to TRBD1 covers 10 bases. The junction had 5 bases not matched to a gene; V was cut back by 6 bases and J by 4 bases. Germline V gene sequence: CDR1 MNHEY, CDR2 SMNVEV (reference sequence). The length of the CDR3 is 14 residues.

Only one count was recorded for this clone. The rearrangement uses TRBV24-1 and TRBJ2-1, with 8 bases lining up with TRBD2. The CDR3 is 16 amino acids. Germline-derived CDR1 and CDR2 are KGHDR and SFDVKD. V lost 5 bases to trimming and J lost 1 base; unmatched junction nucleotides: 6. CDR3 protein: CATSGPTSDSYNEQFF. The CDR3 nucleotides are TGTGCCACCAGTGGTCCGACTAGCGATTCCTACAATGAGCAGTTCTTC.

This sequence joins TRBV4-2 and TRBJ2-5; 13 bases agree with TRBD2. Germline-derived CDR1 and CDR2 are LGHNA and YNFKEQ. V lost 1 base and J lost 5; bases outside the gene matches: 13. This CDR3 spans 19 amino acids. The CDR3 region is CASSQGLKRTSGRGETQYF. CDR3 sequence (DNA): TGTGCCAGCAGCCAAGGACTCAAACGGACTAGCGGGAGAGGGGAGACCCAGTACTTC.

The V and J genes are TRBV7-9 and TRBJ1-5; TRBD1 aligns across 8 bases. The CDR3 totals 13 residues. The germline CDR1 and CDR2 sequences are SEHNR and FQNEAQ (reference sequence). V was clipped by 6 bases and J by 7 bases; unmatched bases: 5. CDR3 sequence (DNA): TGTGCCAGCAGAGGACAGGGTGTGCAGCCCCAGCATTTT. This encodes CASRGQGVQPQHF.

The rearrangement uses TRBV21-1 and TRBJ2-5; the D call in the table, TRBD1, was not verified against the DNA. TRBV21-1 is reported as a pseudogene. CDR3 length: 15 residues. The CDR3 reads CASSKKGGLRETQYF. The CDR3, as DNA: TGTGCCAGCAGCAAAAAAGGGGGCTTACGGGAGACCCAGTACTTC.

The chain couples TRBV7-3 to TRBJ2-3; 7 bases match TRBD2. The CDR3 runs to 15 residues. Germline-derived CDR1 and CDR2 are SGHTA and FQGTGA. The V and J ends lost 5 bases and 4 bases, in that order; junction bases with no gene match: 9. CDR3 DNA: TGTGCCAGCAGCCTCGGGGCGGGAGTGGCAGATACGCAGTATTTT. Encoded protein: CASSLGAGVADTQYF.

To note about this clone: A read error may produce the germline difference seen at one junction end. The rearrangement joins TRBV7-7 to TRBJ2-5, with D perhaps TRBD1 (5 bases). The CDR3 consists of 15 residues. CDR1 is SSHAT, CDR2 FNYEAQ, per germline (reference sequence). Here the CDR3 DNA reads TGTGCTAGCAGCACGAGACAGAATTCCCAAGAGACCCAGTACTTC. It is translated as CASSTRQNSQETQYF.

There are many counts of this clone. Here the CDR3 DNA reads TGTGCCAGTAGTTCAAGTGGGCAGAACAATCAGCCCCAGCATTTT. It yields the protein CASSSSGQNNQPQHF. The rearrangement links TRBV19 to TRBJ1-5, with D unresolved. Deletions cut 5 bases from V and 3 bases from J, with 14 bases between. Germline CDR1 is LNHDA and CDR2 is SQIVND (reference sequence). The CDR3 spans 15 residues. The whole variable domain, filled in from reference TRBV19 and TRBJ1-5, reads DGGITQSPKYLFRKEGQNVTLSCEQNLNHDAMYWYRQDPGQGLRLIYYSQIVNDFQKGDIAEGYSVSREKKESFPLTVTSAQKNPTAFYLCASSSSGQNNQPQHFGDGTRLSIL.

This chain connects TRBV5-1 to TRBJ2-2; D is possibly TRBD1 (6 bases). Per the germline V gene, CDR1 is SGHRS and CDR2 is YFSETQ. The CDR3 loop spans 15 amino acids. Trimming left V 9 bases short and J 5 bases short, with 20 bases between. The CDR3 spells CATRGEGYRTGELFF. In DNA, the CDR3 is TGCGCCACCAGGGGAGAGGGCTATAGAACCGGGGAGCTGTTTTTT.

The chain employs TRBV19 and TRBJ2-5; 11 nucleotides align to TRBD2. J lost 2 bases, V lost 3 bases, and 11 bases had no gene match. Germline-derived CDR1 and CDR2 are LNHDA and SQIVND (reference sequence). The CDR3 is 18 amino acids. In DNA, the CDR3 is TGTGCCAGTAGTATTCGGATAGCGGGAGGGCCCCGTCAAGAGACCCAGTACTTC. Translating it yields CASSIRIAGGPRQETQYF.

The sample holds a few counts of this clone. Other DNA sequences in the same sample also yield this CDR3. The V call is TRBV6-6, the J call TRBJ2-3, with 10 bases aligning to TRBD1. V gave up 2 bases and J gave up 2 bases; unmatched junction bases: 1. The CDR3 runs to 15 residues. Germline V gene lookup returns CDR1 MNHNY and CDR2 SVGAGI (reference sequence). In nucleotides, the CDR3 is TGTGCCAGCAGTTACGGGACAGGGGACACAGATACGCAGTATTTT. Encoded protein: CASSYGTGDTDTQYF.

This clone was seen only once. The rearrangement joins TRBV5-4 to TRBJ1-2, with D maybe TRBD1 (5 bases). The V end was cut by 2 bases, the J end by 5 bases, with 13 bases between. The germline V gene has CDR1 SGHNT and CDR2 YYREEE (reference sequence). CDR3 length: 14 amino acids. Here the CDR3 DNA reads TGTGCCAGCAGCTTTGGGGGGGAGGGTTATGGCTACACCTTC. Amino acids: CASSFGGEGYGYTF.

The chain couples TRBV7-9 to TRBJ1-2; TRBD1 matches at 8 bases. CDR1 is SEHNR, CDR2 FQNEAQ, per germline (reference sequence). The CDR3 is 15 amino acids. V lost 0 bases to trimming and J lost 8 bases; unmatched junction nucleotides: 8. The CDR3 sequence is CASSLAGQDDYGYTF. The CDR3 DNA is TGTGCCAGCAGCTTAGCGGGACAGGATGATTACGGCTACACCTTC.

The CDR3 nucleotides are TGTGCCAGCTCACCACCGGGACTAGCGGGAGATGGCGAGCAGTACTTC. Residues: CASSPPGLAGDGEQYF. This chain uses TRBV18 with TRBJ2-7; 14 bases map to TRBD2. Trimming at V came to 0 bases and at J to 6 bases, leaving 4 bases not matched to a gene. The CDR3 spans 16 residues. Germline CDR1 is KGHSH and CDR2 is LQKENI. Full variable domain (remainder filled in from reference TRBV18 and TRBJ2-7): NAGVMQNPRHLVRRRGQEARLRCSPMKGHSHVYWYRQLPEEGLKFMVYLQKENIIDESGMPKERFSAEFPKEGPSILRIQQVVRGDSAAYFCASSPPGLAGDGEQYFGPGTRLTVT.

The genes are TRBV4-1 and TRBJ2-7; no clear D gene. The CDR3 consists of 14 residues. CDR1 is MGHRA and CDR2 is YSYEKL in the germline V gene. V lost 1 base and J lost 2, with 9 bases in between. The CDR3 DNA sequence: TGCGCCAGCAGCCAAGTTAGTGGTCCCTACGAGCAGTACTTC. Its protein product is CASSQVSGPYEQYF.

This clone has a single count. This sequence joins TRBV12-3 or TRBV12-4 and TRBJ2-7, with 8 bases identical to TRBD2. The V and J ends lost 5 bases and 6 bases, in that order; junction bases with no gene match: 6. This CDR3 has 13 residues. This CDR3 reads CASSKRGGAEQYF. The CDR3 bases are TGTGCCAGCAGTAAACGGGGGGGGGCCGAGCAGTACTTC.

This chain links TRBV3-1 (or the pseudogene TRBV3-2) with TRBJ1-1, with TRBD1 matching over 7 bases. This CDR3 comprises 15 residues. Germline CDR1 is LGHDT and CDR2 is YNNKEL (reference sequence). V trimming: 4 bases; J trimming: 1 base; junction bases outside the gene matches: 6. In nucleotides, the CDR3 is TGTGCCAGCAGCCGACAGGGTCTAGAGAACACTGAAGCTTTCTTT. As protein: CASSRQGLENTEAFF.

The chain couples TRBV30 to TRBJ2-1, with TRBD2 identical over 7 bases. The ends lost 2 bases at V and 7 bases at J; junction bases unmatched: 11. This CDR3 is 15 amino acids long. In germline, CDR1 is GTSNPN, CDR2 SVGIG (reference sequence). The CDR3 reads CAWSPASGAPNEQFF. The CDR3 nucleotides are TGTGCCTGGAGTCCCGCTAGCGGTGCCCCAAATGAGCAGTTCTTC.